The rows below give T cell receptor beta chains drawn from one sample of a study of blood T cell repertoires in COVID-19. The assay was immunoSEQ multiplex PCR, and TCRdb's table has in-frame clones only and misses some. This sample has 390,000 or so clones, with 85% to 90% found just once. Sequenced material: peripheral blood. These receptor sequences come from a man younger than 35 with active or convalescent COVID-19. Each CDR3 is given with its conserved first and last residue. The order of the fields is V gene, D gene, clone size, J gene, CDR3 DNA, CDR3 protein. D genes are given only for firm matches. Rows give clone size only sometimes, using once, few, many, or a class for an expanded clone.

V: TRBV9
D: TRBD2
size: NA
J: TRBJ2-3
DNA: TGTGCCAGCAGCGCTAGCGGGAGCGCAGATACGCAGTATTTT
CDR3: CASSASGSADTQYF

V: TRBV2
D: TRBD1
size: once
J: TRBJ1-2
DNA: TGTGCCAGCAGTGAATCCCCCTCCAGGGGGAATGGCTACACCTTC
CDR3: CASSESPSRGNGYTF

V: TRBV6-2/TRBV6-3
D: NA
size: NA
J: TRBJ1-5
DNA: TGTGCCAGCAGCGAGTATAGCAATCAGCCCCAGCATTTT
CDR3: CASSEYSNQPQHF

V: TRBV12-2
D: NA
size: NA
J: TRBJ1-1
DNA: TGTGCAAGTCGCTGCGGACAGGGGCTGCGTGCTGAAGCTTTCTTT
CDR3: CASRCGQGLRAEAFF

V: TRBV7-6
D: TRBD1
size: NA
J: TRBJ2-5
DNA: TGTGCCAGCAGCTTAGGACAGGGCCAAGAGACCCAGTACTTC
CDR3: CASSLGQGQETQYF

V: TRBV2
D: TRBD1
size: NA
J: TRBJ1-2
DNA: TGTGCCAGCAGGCTTACCCGGGACAGTGGCTACACCTTC
CDR3: CASRLTRDSGYTF

V: TRBV6-6
D: NA
size: NA
J: TRBJ2-1
DNA: TGTGCCAGCAGTAGGGTCATCGGGGATGAGCAGTTCTTC
CDR3: CASSRVIGDEQFF

V: TRBV28
D: NA
size: NA
J: TRBJ2-5
DNA: TGTGCCGCCCGGGTCGGTGGGAAAGGAGGCGAGACCCAGTACTTC
CDR3: CAARVGGKGGETQYF

V: TRBV2
D: NA
size: NA
J: TRBJ2-7
DNA: TGTGCCAGCAGTGGGGCCCCTTCCCTAAACGAGCAGTACTTC
CDR3: CASSGAPSLNEQYF

V: TRBV20-1
D: TRBD1
size: NA
J: TRBJ1-2
DNA: TGCAGGACAGGGGTTTATGGCTACACCTTC
CDR3: CRTGVYGYTF

V: TRBV6-2/TRBV6-3
D: TRBD1
size: NA
J: TRBJ2-7
DNA: TGTGCCAGCAGTACAAAACTTCAGGGGGTCGAGCAGTACTTC
CDR3: CASSTKLQGVEQYF

V: TRBV7-9
D: NA
size: once
J: TRBJ2-7
DNA: TGTGCCAGCAGCTTAGCGGGGGCACTGTACGAGCAGTACTTC
CDR3: CASSLAGALYEQYF

V: TRBV6-5
D: TRBD1
size: NA
J: TRBJ1-1
DNA: TGTGCCAGCAGACAGGGGGCAGGAGCTTTCTTT
CDR3: CASRQGAGAFF

V: TRBV19
D: NA
size: NA
J: TRBJ1-2
DNA: TGTGCCAGTAGTGCGGTCCGGAGAGCGCCTAACTATGGCTACACCTTC
CDR3: CASSAVRRAPNYGYTF

V: TRBV19
D: NA
size: NA
J: TRBJ1-4
DNA: TGTGCCAGTAGTGAGACAACAACTAATGAAAAACTGTTTTTT
CDR3: CASSETTTNEKLFF

V: TRBV6-6
D: TRBD2
size: NA
J: TRBJ2-5
DNA: TGTGCCAGCAGTAAAGCGGGGACGTACCAAGAGACCCAGTACTTC
CDR3: CASSKAGTYQETQYF

V: TRBV27
D: NA
size: NA
J: TRBJ2-7
DNA: TGTGCCAGCAGTTTATCGTGGACACATGACGAGCAGTACTTC
CDR3: CASSLSWTHDEQYF

V: TRBV28
D: TRBD1
size: NA
J: TRBJ2-7
DNA: TGTGCCAGCAGGCAACCGGGACAGGGTTTTTACGAGCAGTACTTC
CDR3: CASRQPGQGFYEQYF

V: TRBV5-6
D: TRBD1
size: NA
J: TRBJ2-7
DNA: TGTGCCAGCAGCTTGAGGGGACAGGCAAGAGCCTACGAGCAGTACTTC
CDR3: CASSLRGQARAYEQYF

V: TRBV6-5
D: TRBD1
size: NA
J: TRBJ2-5
DNA: TGTGCCAGCAGTTGGTCTAGGGGGCGAGGAGAGACCCAGTACTTC
CDR3: CASSWSRGRGETQYF

V: TRBV6-5
D: NA
size: NA
J: TRBJ1-3
DNA: TGTGCCAGCAGTAATCCGGAGAACTCTGGAAACACCATATATTTT
CDR3: CASSNPENSGNTIYF

V: TRBV19
D: TRBD1
size: NA
J: TRBJ2-7
DNA: TGTGCCAGTAGTTTCCCGACAGGGGCTACCTACGAGCAGTACTTC
CDR3: CASSFPTGATYEQYF

V: TRBV9
D: TRBD2
size: NA
J: TRBJ2-1
DNA: TGTGCCAGCAGCGGTAGCGGGGGGGCTTCCTACAATGAGCAGTTCTTC
CDR3: CASSGSGGASYNEQFF

V: TRBV19
D: NA
size: NA
J: TRBJ1-1
DNA: TGTGCCAGTAGTATCGGACAGATTGAAGCTTTCTTT
CDR3: CASSIGQIEAFF

V: TRBV30
D: TRBD2
size: NA
J: TRBJ2-1
DNA: TGTGCCTGGAAATGTGGGACTAGCGGGAGCTCAAGCAATGAGCAGTTCTTC
CDR3: CAWKCGTSGSSSNEQFF

V: TRBV7-3
D: NA
size: once
J: TRBJ2-3
DNA: TGTGCCAGCAGCTTGATGACTTATACAGATACGCAGTATTTT
CDR3: CASSLMTYTDTQYF

V: TRBV5-1
D: NA
size: once
J: TRBJ1-1
DNA: TGCGCCAGCAGCTTGAGGGCAAGGACAGAAGAAGCTTTCTTT
CDR3: CASSLRARTEEAFF

V: TRBV5-4
D: TRBD1
size: NA
J: TRBJ2-7
DNA: TGTGCCAGCAGCGGGCCCGGGACAGGATTGTACGAGCAGTACTTC
CDR3: CASSGPGTGLYEQYF

V: TRBV5-1
D: NA
size: NA
J: TRBJ1-2
DNA: TGCGCCAGCAGCCCCGACCAGGTTCCCTTCTATGGCTACACCTTC
CDR3: CASSPDQVPFYGYTF

V: TRBV11-2
D: NA
size: NA
J: TRBJ1-6
DNA: TGTGCCAGCAGCCCCTCCTCCTATAATTCACCCCTCCACTTT
CDR3: CASSPSSYNSPLHF

V: TRBV4-3
D: NA
size: NA
J: TRBJ2-5
DNA: TGCGCCAGCAGCCAAGATCCAGTTTTGCAGACCCAGTACTTC
CDR3: CASSQDPVLQTQYF

V: TRBV5-1
D: NA
size: NA
J: TRBJ2-1
DNA: TGCGCCAGCAGGCACAATTTGGGGGGTCTTGAGCAGTTCTTC
CDR3: CASRHNLGGLEQFF

V: TRBV19
D: TRBD1
size: NA
J: TRBJ2-7
DNA: TGTGCCAGTAAGCAGACCGGGACAGGGGCCTACGAGCAGTACTTC
CDR3: CASKQTGTGAYEQYF

V: TRBV4-3
D: NA
size: NA
J: TRBJ2-5
DNA: TGCGCCAGCAGCCAAGCCTCGCGGGGACAAGAGACCCAGTACTTC
CDR3: CASSQASRGQETQYF

V: TRBV28
D: TRBD1
size: NA
J: TRBJ1-5
DNA: TGTGCCAGCAGCTCACTGGGACAGGCAAATCAGCCCCAGCATTTT
CDR3: CASSSLGQANQPQHF

V: TRBV4-1
D: NA
size: NA
J: TRBJ1-6
DNA: TGCGCCAGCAGCCAAGTACGGAACAGAAATTCACCCCTCCACTTT
CDR3: CASSQVRNRNSPLHF

V: TRBV7-2
D: TRBD2
size: NA
J: TRBJ2-1
DNA: TGTGCCAGCAGCTTAGAGGTGGGTAGCGGGGGACCCTCCTACAATGAGCAGTTCTTC
CDR3: CASSLEVGSGGPSYNEQFF

V: TRBV2
D: TRBD2
size: NA
J: TRBJ2-1
DNA: TGTGCCAGCAGCCTCCTAGCGGTCGATGAGCAGTTCTTC
CDR3: CASSLLAVDEQFF

V: TRBV14
D: TRBD2
size: NA
J: TRBJ2-5
DNA: TGTGCCAGCAGCCTCAGAAGGACTAGTCAAGAGACCCAGTACTTC
CDR3: CASSLRRTSQETQYF

V: TRBV13
D: NA
size: NA
J: TRBJ2-6
DNA: TGTGCCAGCAGCCACACAGGGGACTGGTCTGGGGCCAACGTGCTGACTTTC
CDR3: CASSHTGDWSGANVLTF

V: TRBV20-1
D: TRBD1
size: NA
J: TRBJ1-5
DNA: TGCAGTGCTAGTACTCTCTCCGGGACAGCCGAGGGCAATCAGCCCCAGCATTTT
CDR3: CSASTLSGTAEGNQPQHF

V: TRBV29-1
D: TRBD1
size: NA
J: TRBJ1-1
DNA: TGCAGCGTTGACTTAAAAGGGGGCCGGCAGCAACTGAACACTGAAGCTTTCTTT
CDR3: CSVDLKGGRQQLNTEAFF

V: TRBV18
D: TRBD2
size: NA
J: TRBJ2-5
DNA: TGTGCCAGCTCAGCGCCGGGACTAGTCGAGACCCAGTACTTC
CDR3: CASSAPGLVETQYF

V: TRBV29-1
D: TRBD2
size: once
J: TRBJ2-7
DNA: TGCAGCGTTGAAGTCGGCGGGAGTGGGACCTACGAGCAGTACTTC
CDR3: CSVEVGGSGTYEQYF

V: TRBV18
D: NA
size: NA
J: TRBJ2-7
DNA: TGTGCCAGCTCACCCCCCGGGACACATATAACGTACGAGCAGTACTTC
CDR3: CASSPPGTHITYEQYF

V: TRBV30
D: TRBD2
size: NA
J: TRBJ2-7
DNA: TGTGCCTGGATCGGGACTAGCGGGGGTGCCTACGAGCAGTACTTC
CDR3: CAWIGTSGGAYEQYF

V: TRBV15
D: NA
size: once
J: TRBJ2-4
DNA: TGTGCCACCAGCAGACCTCTAACCAAAAACATTCAGTACTTC
CDR3: CATSRPLTKNIQYF

V: TRBV19
D: NA
size: NA
J: TRBJ1-1
DNA: TGTGCCAGTAGTATCTCGACAGGCCTGGGGAGTGAAGCTTTCTTT
CDR3: CASSISTGLGSEAFF

V: TRBV19
D: NA
size: NA
J: TRBJ1-5
DNA: TGTGCCAGTAGACATCATAGCAATCAGCCCCAGCATTTT
CDR3: CASRHHSNQPQHF

V: TRBV6-2/TRBV6-3
D: NA
size: NA
J: TRBJ1-2
DNA: TGTGCCAGCAGCCTCGGAAAACGGGAAGGGATCCCCTATGGCTACACCTTC
CDR3: CASSLGKREGIPYGYTF

V: TRBV27
D: TRBD1
size: NA
J: TRBJ2-5
DNA: TGTGCCAGCAGTACAAGACAGGGGGAGGTAGAGACCCAGTACTTC
CDR3: CASSTRQGEVETQYF